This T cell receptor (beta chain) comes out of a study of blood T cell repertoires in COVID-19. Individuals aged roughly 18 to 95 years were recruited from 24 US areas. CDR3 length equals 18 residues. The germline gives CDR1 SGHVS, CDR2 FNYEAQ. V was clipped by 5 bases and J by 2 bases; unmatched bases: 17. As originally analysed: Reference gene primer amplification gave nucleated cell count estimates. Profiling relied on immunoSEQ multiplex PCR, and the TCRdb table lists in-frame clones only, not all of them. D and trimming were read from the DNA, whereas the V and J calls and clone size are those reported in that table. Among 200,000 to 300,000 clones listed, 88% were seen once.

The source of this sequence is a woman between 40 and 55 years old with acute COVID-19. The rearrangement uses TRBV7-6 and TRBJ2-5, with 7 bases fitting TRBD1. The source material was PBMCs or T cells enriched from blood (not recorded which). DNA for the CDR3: TGTGCCAGCAGCCCCCGAAGGTGGGACAGTAGCTTTCAAGAGACCCAGTACTTC. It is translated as CASSPRRWDSSFQETQYF.